A selection of T cell receptor beta chains follows, all from one sample in a study of cytomegalovirus exposure and HLA in healthy donors. Produced via immunoSEQ multiplex PCR; TCRdb's table is partial and in-frame only. The data show 190,000 or so clones, approximately 78% seen once. Sequencing input: PBMCs. The receptors shown here come from a woman aged 50 to 65 in good health and CMV-seropositive. Both conserved end residues are part of each CDR3. D genes are given only for firm matches. Some rows mark clone size as missing; the rest say once, few, many or name a class of expanded clone.

d_call: -; j_call: TRBJ2-5; v_call: TRBV19; clone_size: -; cdr3_aa: CATASGETQYF
d_call: -; j_call: TRBJ2-1; v_call: TRBV11-2; clone_size: -; cdr3_aa: CASTPRGASYNEQFF
d_call: TRBD1; j_call: TRBJ2-7; v_call: TRBV9; clone_size: -; cdr3_aa: CASSSGTGTYEQYF
d_call: TRBD2; j_call: TRBJ2-5; v_call: TRBV5-4; clone_size: -; cdr3_aa: CASSLGLAVQETQYF
d_call: TRBD1; j_call: TRBJ2-7; v_call: TRBV28; clone_size: -; cdr3_aa: CASTWDRSPYEQYF
d_call: -; j_call: TRBJ2-1; v_call: TRBV23-1; clone_size: -; cdr3_aa: CASSQGTSKSSYNEQFF
d_call: TRBD1; j_call: TRBJ2-1; v_call: TRBV5-6; clone_size: -; cdr3_aa: CASSLLVTGGNNEQFF
d_call: TRBD1; j_call: TRBJ1-6; v_call: TRBV27; clone_size: -; cdr3_aa: CASSFGTEGFYNSPLHF
d_call: -; j_call: TRBJ2-1; v_call: TRBV6-5; clone_size: -; cdr3_aa: CASSYDGINEQFF
d_call: -; j_call: TRBJ2-6; v_call: TRBV15; clone_size: few; cdr3_aa: CATSRDGGTGANGLTF
d_call: TRBD1; j_call: TRBJ1-2; v_call: TRBV27; clone_size: -; cdr3_aa: CASSSWGARGNGYTF
d_call: TRBD1; j_call: TRBJ2-3; v_call: TRBV28; clone_size: -; cdr3_aa: CASSFRDRGDTQYF
d_call: -; j_call: TRBJ2-1; v_call: TRBV4-3; clone_size: -; cdr3_aa: CASSQAGGLEGNEQFF
d_call: TRBD2; j_call: TRBJ2-5; v_call: TRBV19; clone_size: -; cdr3_aa: CASTSGASGEGFQETQYF
d_call: -; j_call: TRBJ2-7; v_call: TRBV28; clone_size: -; cdr3_aa: CASREGRLVSSYEQYF
d_call: TRBD1; j_call: TRBJ2-7; v_call: TRBV29-1; clone_size: -; cdr3_aa: CSVETGTVGGEQYF
d_call: -; j_call: TRBJ2-3; v_call: TRBV21-1; clone_size: -; cdr3_aa: CASSKNPMGLGEADTQYF